Each of the 10 T cell receptor beta chains below was sequenced from the same sample in a study of beta chain features in type 1 diabetes. Study-wide results and caveats: Type 1 diabetes patients had moderately but significantly shorter TCRB CDR3s in all four CD4+ subsets.

Which antigens these TCRs recognize remains unknown. The entirety of the isolated RNA underwent reverse transcription, so expressed TCRB transcripts were sequenced. Method: immunoSEQ multiplex PCR; TCRdb's copy keeps in-frame clones and lacks some. The sample comprises 150,000 to 190,000 clones, 10% of which are singletons, and less than 0.5% rests with the top ten. The sample was central memory CD4+ T cells from blood. The receptors come from a man younger than 45 with type 1 diabetes.

V and J are TRBV2 and TRBJ1-1, with TRBD1 matching over 11 bases. The V gene end was trimmed by 5 bases and the J gene end by 6 bases; junction bases not matched to a gene: 11. The CDR3 length is 16 residues. The germline V gene encodes CDR1 SNHLY and CDR2 FYNNEI. The CDR3 spells CASSNYGTGGYAEAFF. The CDR3 DNA follows: TGTGCCAGCAGTAACTACGGGACAGGGGGTTACGCTGAAGCTTTCTTT. The whole variable domain, remainder taken from reference TRBV2 and TRBJ1-1, is EPEVTQTPSHQVTQMGQEVILRCVPISNHLYFYWYRQILGQKVEFLVSFYNNEISEKSEIFDDQFSVERPDGSNFTLKIRSTKLEDSAMYFCASSNYGTGGYAEAFFGQGTRLTVV.

The genes are TRBV4-2 and TRBJ2-3; 8 bases align to TRBD2. CDR3 size: 15 residues. The trim removed 1 base at V and 4 bases at J, leaving 4 bases unmatched. Germline V CDR1 and CDR2: LGHNA, YNFKEQ. In DNA, the CDR3 is TGTGCCAGCAGCCAAGGGGGACTAGAGGCAGATACGCAGTATTTT. Protein sequence: CASSQGGLEADTQYF.

Only a few counts were recorded for this clone. The V call is TRBV15, the J call TRBJ1-2; D call uncertain. The germline V and J ends were trimmed by 8 bases and 2 bases, with 9 bases remaining between them. This CDR3 is built from 12 residues. CDR1 is LNHNV and CDR2 is YYDKDF in the germline V gene (reference sequence). This CDR3 reads CATREPNYGYTF. The CDR3 region has the DNA TGTGCCACCCGGGAACCCAACTATGGCTACACCTTC.

This clone was recorded a few times. The chain joins TRBV6-1 to TRBJ2-7, with D maybe TRBD1 (5 bases). Trimming shortened V by 7 bases and J by 7 bases, and 17 bases separated the two germline ends. This CDR3 has 13 amino acids. Germline V CDR1 and CDR2: MNHNS, SASEGT. CDR3 region: CASTLGRAWEQYF. CDR3 coding DNA: TGTGCCAGCACCCTGGGCAGGGCCTGGGAGCAGTACTTC.

This clone turned up a few times. The rearrangement joins TRBV20-1 to TRBJ1-1, with no clear D. Germline CDR1 is DFQATT and CDR2 is SNEGSKA (reference sequence). The CDR3 length is 11 residues. With 7 bases removed from V and 0 bases from J, the gap between germline ends came to 6 bases. The CDR3 nucleotides are TGCAGTGAACTCATGAACACTGAAGCTTTCTTT. Translation: CSELMNTEAFF.

V and J are TRBV7-3 and TRBJ2-7; TRBD2 might be the D (6 bases). With 5 bases removed from V and 0 bases from J, the gap between germline ends came to 14 bases. There are 15 residues in the CDR3. CDR1 and CDR2 from the germline V gene are SGHTA and FQGTGA. In DNA form, the CDR3 reads TGTGCCAGCAGCCCCTCTGGGAGGAGCTCCTACGAGCAGTACTTC. Its protein product is CASSPSGRSSYEQYF.

The gene calls are TRBV7-3 and TRBJ2-2, with TRBD1 matching 7 bases. In germline, CDR1 is SGHTA, CDR2 FQGTGA. V gave up 5 bases and J gave up 6 bases; unmatched junction bases: 12. The CDR3 runs 16 residues. The CDR3 here is CASSPGQFMGAGELFF. The CDR3 bases are TGTGCCAGCAGCCCGGGACAGTTTATGGGCGCCGGGGAGCTGTTTTTT.

The genes are TRBV5-1 and TRBJ2-3; 10 nucleotides align to TRBD1. Trimming at V came to 5 bases and at J to 4 bases, leaving 7 bases not matched to a gene. Germline-derived CDR1 and CDR2 are SGHRS and YFSETQ. The CDR3 contains 15 residues. CDR3 loop: CASSRGQGMSDTQYF. The DNA of the CDR3 is TGCGCCAGCAGTCGGGGACAGGGGATGTCAGATACGCAGTATTTT.

This clone was counted a few times. The rearrangement uses TRBV14 and TRBJ2-7; TRBD1 matches at 9 bases. The trim removed 4 bases at V and 3 bases at J, leaving 4 bases unmatched. Germline V gene sequence: CDR1 SGHDN, CDR2 FVKESK. The CDR3 length is 14 residues. The CDR3 nucleotides are TGTGCCAGCAGCCTCGGGACAGGGTACTACGAGCAGTACTTC. It specifies CASSLGTGYYEQYF.

J is TRBJ2-1 and V is TRBV7-3, with 8 bases lining up with TRBD1. Germline CDR1 SGHTA, CDR2 FQGTGA. CDR3 size: 16 residues. V lost 5 bases to trimming and J lost 6 bases; unmatched junction nucleotides: 12. CDR3 region: CASSVRDRHAGNEQFF. The CDR3 DNA sequence: TGTGCCAGCAGCGTCCGGGACAGGCACGCGGGCAATGAGCAGTTCTTC.